Listed below are T cell receptor beta chains from one sample, sequenced in a study of brain metastases from non-small cell lung cancer. Sequencing was performed with immunoSEQ multiplex PCR; in TCRdb, only in-frame clones are kept and a portion is missing. In the table there are 2,000 to 2,500 clones, around 82% of which are singletons. Sequencing was done on a sample of tumor-adjacent normal tissue. The receptors here all came from a donor at least 40 years old with non-small cell lung cancer. The CDR3 runs from the conserved cysteine through the conserved F or W. D genes are given only for firm matches. The listing skips clone size in some rows; elsewhere it reads once, few, many or a size class.

>TRBV28|-|-|TRBJ2-7
TGTGCCAGCAGTTTATCAGGGAATGGCTACGAACAGTACTTC
CASSLSGNGYEQYF
>TRBV2|-|-|TRBJ2-5
TGTGCCAGCAGTGATGGGTATCAAGAGACCCAGTACTTC
CASSDGYQETQYF
>TRBV27|few|TRBD2|TRBJ2-1
TGTGCCAGCACAACCGGGGGGTCTAAGAATGAGCAGTTCTTC
CASTTGGSKNEQFF
>TRBV4-1|-|-|TRBJ2-7
TGCGCCAGCAGCTTCAACAGGGATGAGTACGAGCAGTACTTC
CASSFNRDEYEQYF
>TRBV12-3/TRBV12-4|-|-|TRBJ2-7
TGTGCCAGCAGTGGGTCTAGCTCCTACGAGCAGTACTTC
CASSGSSSYEQYF
>TRBV9|-|-|TRBJ1-1
TGTGCCAGCAGCACCCAGACAGTCATGAACACTGAAGCTTTCTTT
CASSTQTVMNTEAFF
>TRBV27|-|-|TRBJ1-4
TGTGCCAGCAGGCAGTGGGGGGCGCAGGGTAATGAAAAACTGTTTTTT
CASRQWGAQGNEKLFF
>TRBV2|-|-|TRBJ2-1
TGTGCCAGCGGAGGATCCTGGGATGAGCAGTTCTTC
CASGGSWDEQFF
>TRBV5-4|-|-|TRBJ1-1
TGTGCCAGCAGCGTGGGGGAGAACACTGAAGCTTTCTTT
CASSVGENTEAFF
>TRBV5-6|-|-|TRBJ1-5
TGTGCCAGCAGCACACGGGGATCGTATAGCAATCAGCCCCAGCATTTT
CASSTRGSYSNQPQHF
>TRBV3-1/TRBV3-2|-|-|TRBJ2-7
TGTGCCAGCAGCCAAGGGGGATCCCGGGCAGGCTGGTACTTC
CASSQGGSRAGWYF
>TRBV7-9|-|TRBD2|TRBJ2-1
TGTGCCAGCAGCTCCCCTAGCGGGGGTAACTACAATGAGCAGTTCTTC
CASSSPSGGNYNEQFF
>TRBV5-5|once|-|TRBJ2-2
TGTGCCAGCAGCCAGATAGGGGCGTTCTCCGGGGAGTTGTTTTTT
CASSQIGAFSGELFF
>TRBV28|once|-|TRBJ2-1
TGTGCCAGCAGTTTAGATCCGGGCGGAAAAAAGGGTGAGCAGTTCTTC
CASSLDPGGKKGEQFF
>TRBV19|-|-|TRBJ1-1
TGTGCCAGTATAGGGAAAGGGAAATCTGAAGCTTTCTTT
CASIGKGKSEAFF
>TRBV6-6|-|-|TRBJ2-5
TGTGCCAGCAGTTACGGTTTGGGGGAGACCCAGTACTTC
CASSYGLGETQYF
>TRBV28|-|-|TRBJ1-1
TGTGCCAGCAGTCCCACCACTAAGATGAACACTGAAGCTTTCTTT
CASSPTTKMNTEAFF
>TRBV18|-|TRBD1|TRBJ2-2
TGTGCCAGCTCAGGGACAGGGTCGGACACCGGGGAGCTGTTTTTT
CASSGTGSDTGELFF
>TRBV11-2|once|TRBD1|TRBJ2-5
TGTGCCAGCAGCCCGGGTAAGCCCCGACAGGGGGCCGATGAGACCCAGTACTTC
CASSPGKPRQGADETQYF
>TRBV6-6|few|-|TRBJ1-2
TGTGCCAGCAGTTATGACACAGGGCCTTCTGGCTACACCTTC
CASSYDTGPSGYTF
>TRBV10-3|once|-|TRBJ2-6
TGTGCCATCAGTGAGTTCACCGACGCGGGGGCCAACGTCCTGACTTTC
CAISEFTDAGANVLTF
>TRBV7-2|-|TRBD1|TRBJ2-5
TGTACCAGCAGCCCGACAGGGGGAGTTGAGACCCAGTACTTC
CTSSPTGGVETQYF
>TRBV5-1|-|TRBD1|TRBJ1-1
TGCGCCAGCAGCCGCACCGCCACGACAGGGAAAACTGAAGCTTTCTTT
CASSRTATTGKTEAFF
>TRBV28|-|-|TRBJ2-7
TGTGCCAGCAGCGGCGAGTCCTACGAGCAGTACTTC
CASSGESYEQYF
>TRBV6-5|-|-|TRBJ2-7
TGTGCCAGCACCAGCGGGTCTTCGTACGAGCAGTACTTC
CASTSGSSYEQYF
>TRBV13|-|TRBD2|TRBJ2-7
TGTGCCAGCAGCTCCCGCCTAAGACTAGCAAGCTCCTACGAGCAGTACTTC
CASSSRLRLASSYEQYF
>TRBV6-1|few|-|TRBJ2-1
TGTGCCAGCAGTTCCCGGGATAGCGGTAACAATGAGCAGTTCTTC
CASSSRDSGNNEQFF
>TRBV7-2|-|TRBD1|TRBJ2-7
TGTGCCAGCAGGCCGACAGGGACCTACGAGCAGTACTTC
CASRPTGTYEQYF
>TRBV7-9|once|-|TRBJ1-5
TGTGCCAGCAGCTTGACCGAAGGTAGCAATCAGCCCCAGCATTTT
CASSLTEGSNQPQHF
>TRBV5-4|-|TRBD2|TRBJ2-5
TGTGCCAGCACCTCAACTGCGGGGGTAGTAGGGGAGACCCAGTACTTC
CASTSTAGVVGETQYF
>TRBV6-2/TRBV6-3|-|-|TRBJ2-5
TGTGCCAGCAGTTATGGAGAGACCCAGTACTTC
CASSYGETQYF
>TRBV5-4|-|-|TRBJ1-6
TGTGCCAGCAGCTTGGACACCAATTCACCCCTCCACTTT
CASSLDTNSPLHF
>TRBV3-1/TRBV3-2|-|TRBD2|TRBJ2-4
TGTGCCAGCAGCCCCTCTATAGCGGGAGCGCGCGACATTCAGTACTTC
CASSPSIAGARDIQYF